Listed below are T cell receptor beta chains from one sample, sequenced in a study of blood T cell repertoires in COVID-19. This table comes from immunoSEQ multiplex PCR, and its TCRdb copy is limited to in-frame clones, with some not included. Among 150,000 to 200,000 clones listed, around four fifths were seen once. Material: peripheral blood. Source of these receptors: a woman older than 75 with active or convalescent COVID-19. CDR3s include the opening cysteine and the closing phenylalanine or tryptophan. The D gene is left open where the match is weak. Clone size, where shown, is once, few, many, or a class for clones that have expanded.

clone_size,j_call,v_call,d_call,cdr3_aa,cdr3_nt
few,TRBJ1-6,TRBV6-5,TRBD1,CASSYSGQGASPLHF,TGTGCCAGCAGTTACTCCGGACAGGGGGCTTCACCCCTCCACTTT
once,TRBJ1-1,TRBV10-2,-,CASSENRDTEAFF,TGCGCCAGCAGTGAGAACAGAGACACTGAAGCTTTCTTT
-,TRBJ2-2,TRBV7-6,-,CASSSERGNTGELFF,TGTGCCAGCAGCTCTGAAAGGGGCAACACCGGGGAGCTGTTTTTT
once,TRBJ1-1,TRBV9,-,CASSPHRGGRAEAFF,TGTGCCAGCAGCCCGCACCGTGGAGGGAGGGCTGAAGCTTTCTTT
-,TRBJ2-3,TRBV4-3,TRBD2,CASSQALGGATDTQYF,TGCGCCAGCAGCCAAGCCCTCGGGGGGGCCACAGATACGCAGTATTTT
-,TRBJ2-2,TRBV21-1,-,CASKGDERELFF,TGTGCCAGCAAGGGAGACGAGCGGGAGCTGTTTTTT
-,TRBJ1-5,TRBV14,-,CASSQGGHLGQPQHF,TGTGCCAGCAGCCAAGGGGGACACCTGGGCCAGCCCCAGCATTTT
-,TRBJ1-1,TRBV10-3,TRBD1,CAISEGGQGKERAFF,TGTGCCATCAGTGAAGGTGGACAGGGGAAGGAGAGGGCTTTCTTT
-,TRBJ1-3,TRBV6-5,-,CASRPLKGEVNTIYF,TGTGCCAGCAGACCCTTGAAAGGGGAGGTGAACACCATATATTTT
-,TRBJ1-1,TRBV5-1,-,CASSLDRGGTEAFF,TGCGCCAGCAGCTTGGACCGCGGCGGGACTGAAGCTTTCTTT
-,TRBJ1-5,TRBV6-5,TRBD1,CASRATGVGNQPQHF,TGTGCCAGCAGGGCGACAGGGGTGGGCAATCAGCCCCAGCATTTT
-,TRBJ2-1,TRBV13,-,CASSTRTRRVINEQFF,TGTGCCAGCAGCACCCGGACTCGCCGAGTTATAAATGAGCAGTTCTTC
-,TRBJ2-5,TRBV11-3,TRBD2,CASSLVGLDSETQYF,TGTGCCAGCAGCTTAGTTGGACTAGATTCTGAGACCCAGTACTTC
-,TRBJ2-7,TRBV3-1/TRBV3-2,-,CASSRGPSSYEQYF,TGTGCCAGCAGCCGAGGGCCGAGCTCCTACGAGCAGTACTTC
-,TRBJ1-6,TRBV5-6,-,CASSPPGGVLNSPLHF,TGTGCCAGCAGCCCACCGGGCGGGGTCCTAAATTCACCCCTCCACTTT
-,TRBJ2-3,TRBV18,-,CASSRSGPGQDTQYF,TGTGCCAGCTCACGGTCTGGGCCAGGCCAAGATACGCAGTATTTT
-,TRBJ1-1,TRBV11-2,TRBD1,CASSYTLQQGLNTEAFF,TGTGCCAGCAGCTACACACTCCAACAGGGGTTGAACACTGAAGCTTTCTTT
-,TRBJ1-1,TRBV27,-,CASRLNTEAFF,TGTGCCAGCAGACTTAACACTGAAGCTTTCTTT
-,TRBJ1-1,TRBV6-5,TRBD1,CASRPTGEGDTEAFF,TGTGCCAGCAGACCGACAGGGGAGGGGGACACTGAAGCTTTCTTT
-,TRBJ2-1,TRBV20-1,TRBD2,CSASGGGAYNEQFF,TGCAGTGCTAGTGGCGGGGGGGCCTACAATGAGCAGTTCTTC
-,TRBJ2-2,TRBV7-7,TRBD1,CASSLEQGAGELFF,TGTGCTAGCAGCTTAGAACAGGGGGCCGGGGAGCTGTTTTTT
-,TRBJ2-5,TRBV15,TRBD2,CATSRGSTSGDQETQYF,TGTGCCACCAGCAGAGGGTCGACTAGCGGGGACCAAGAGACCCAGTACTTC
-,TRBJ2-1,TRBV4-3,-,CASSQVGGDKEQFF,TGCGCCAGCAGCCAAGTAGGGGGGGACAAGGAGCAGTTCTTC
few,TRBJ2-5,TRBV19,-,CASSITALAGTQYF,TGTGCCAGTAGTATCACGGCCCTTGCGGGGACCCAGTACTTC
few,TRBJ1-2,TRBV4-1,-,CASSQAGLVMGYTF,TGCGCCAGCAGCCAAGCGGGACTAGTTATGGGCTACACCTTC
-,TRBJ2-3,TRBV4-2,TRBD2,CASRSGGAEDTQYF,TGTGCCAGCAGGAGCGGGGGGGCCGAAGATACGCAGTATTTT
-,TRBJ2-5,TRBV5-1,-,CASSFTQETQYF,TGCGCCAGCAGCTTCACTCAAGAGACCCAGTACTTC
-,TRBJ1-1,TRBV28,TRBD1,CASRRDRMETEAFF,TGTGCCAGCAGACGGGACAGGATGGAGACTGAAGCTTTCTTT
-,TRBJ2-7,TRBV5-1,TRBD2,CASSLGGAGGSYEQYF,TGCGCCAGCAGCTTGGGAGGAGCGGGGGGATCCTACGAGCAGTACTTC
once,TRBJ1-2,TRBV6-5,-,CASRPQQGLGYTF,TGTGCCAGCAGGCCGCAACAGGGTTTGGGCTACACCTTC
few,TRBJ1-1,TRBV2,-,CATQIMNTEAFF,TGTGCCACCCAGATTATGAACACTGAAGCTTTCTTT
-,TRBJ2-2,TRBV27,TRBD2,CASSFLTWTSGGSNTGELFF,TGTGCCAGCAGTTTCCTGACCTGGACTAGCGGGGGATCCAACACCGGGGAGCTGTTTTTT
once,TRBJ2-1,TRBV5-1,TRBD2,CASSLALSGNYNEQFF,TGCGCCAGCAGCTTGGCCCTTAGCGGGAACTACAATGAGCAGTTCTTC
-,TRBJ2-7,TRBV15,TRBD1,CATGTNRGPSSYEQYF,TGTGCCACCGGTACGAACAGGGGGCCTAGCTCCTACGAGCAGTACTTC
-,TRBJ1-1,TRBV28,-,CASSPRRRGEAFF,TGTGCCAGCAGTCCTCGCCGGCGGGGGGAAGCTTTCTTT
-,TRBJ1-2,TRBV15,-,CATSRDGSTNYGYTF,TGTGCCACCAGCAGAGATGGGTCGACAAACTATGGCTACACCTTC
-,TRBJ2-1,TRBV5-1,TRBD2,CASRLAGGTYNEQFF,TGCGCCAGCAGACTAGCGGGGGGAACCTACAATGAGCAGTTCTTC
-,TRBJ1-2,TRBV27,TRBD1,CASSTKTGNYGYTF,TGTGCCAGCAGTACCAAGACAGGGAACTATGGCTACACCTTC
-,TRBJ2-3,TRBV25-1,-,CASSYTDTQYF,TGTGCCAGCAGCTACACAGATACGCAGTATTTT
few,TRBJ1-4,TRBV19,TRBD1,CASSATPGQGIEKLFF,TGTGCCAGTAGTGCTACCCCGGGACAGGGAATTGAAAAACTGTTTTTT
once,TRBJ2-1,TRBV5-5,TRBD2,CASSLIGGAYNEQFF,TGTGCCAGCAGCTTGATCGGGGGGGCCTACAATGAGCAGTTCTTC
few,TRBJ2-5,TRBV2,TRBD1,CASSRPGTGDETQYF,TGTGCCAGCAGCAGACCCGGGACAGGGGATGAGACCCAGTACTTC
few,TRBJ1-2,TRBV6-5,-,CASDSILYGYTF,TGTGCCAGCGATTCTATCCTTTATGGCTACACCTTC
-,TRBJ1-1,TRBV19,-,CASSIQGGAFF,TGTGCCAGTAGTATCCAGGGTGGAGCTTTCTTT
-,TRBJ1-1,TRBV28,-,CASSPSQGTEAFF,TGTGCCAGCAGTCCCTCCCAGGGGACTGAAGCTTTCTTT
-,TRBJ1-5,TRBV6-2/TRBV6-3,-,CASSWTASNQPQHF,TGTGCCAGCAGTTGGACAGCTAGCAATCAGCCCCAGCATTTT
-,TRBJ1-4,TRBV5-4,-,CASSDYTGEKLFF,TGTGCCAGCAGCGATTACACAGGTGAAAAACTGTTTTTT
-,TRBJ1-2,TRBV15,TRBD1,CATSGRQGDGYTF,TGTGCCACCAGCGGAAGACAGGGGGATGGCTACACCTTC
-,TRBJ2-2,TRBV2,TRBD2,CASSEARGAGELFF,TGTGCCAGCAGTGAAGCGCGGGGGGCCGGGGAGCTGTTTTTT
-,TRBJ2-7,TRBV28,TRBD1,CASSLEDRALEQYF,TGTGCCAGCAGTCTCGAGGACAGGGCCCTCGAGCAGTACTTC